These 10 T cell receptor beta chains were all obtained from the same sample, sequenced in a study of CD8+ T cells in alopecia areata. Extraction and reverse transcription of RNA yielded cDNA as the sequencing template. Profiled with immunoSEQ multiplex PCR; TCRdb holds only in-frame clones, not every one. Of some 210,000 clones detected, 66% appear once; the ten largest clones hold 1% to 1.5%. Treatment meaning: oral pan-JAK inhibitor, 5-10 mg twice daily. The specimen comprised CD4+ T cells sorted from blood, sampled around week 44, from a patient treated with tofacitinib. All receptors come from a human donor with alopecia areata.

This clone has just a few counts. The V and J genes are TRBV29-1 and TRBJ1-1; TRBD1 matches at 7 bases. After removal of 6 bases from V and 3 bases from J, the junction contained 4 bases not matched to a gene. The CDR3 consists of 12 residues. In germline, CDR1 is SQVTM, CDR2 ANQGSEA. The DNA of the CDR3 is TGCAGCGTCAAAGGACAGGACACTGAAGCTTTCTTT. Translated: CSVKGQDTEAFF.

This clone was detected only a few times. V is TRBV29-1 and J is TRBJ2-3; no reliable D call. This CDR3 has 11 residues. The ends were cut back, 7 bases at V and 5 bases at J, with 10 bases in the middle. CDR1 is SQVTM and CDR2 is ANQGSEA in the germline V gene. DNA of the CDR3: TGCAGCGGGCGAACGGGAGATACGCAGTATTTT. It codes for CSGRTGDTQYF.

V gene TRBV29-1 combines with J gene TRBJ1-2; the match to TRBD1 covers 7 bases. V was pared by 4 bases and J by 8 bases, with 13 bases of the junction left unmatched. Germline CDR1 is SQVTM and CDR2 is ANQGSEA. This CDR3 region has 14 residues. The CDR3 DNA reads as TGCAGCGTTGTTGGAAAAGTGACAGGGAGCGGCTACACCTTC. Its translation: CSVVGKVTGSGYTF.

Only one count was recorded for this clone. The rearrangement joins TRBV29-1 to TRBJ2-3; TRBD2 might be the D (6 bases). Germline CDR1 reads SQVTM; CDR2 reads ANQGSEA. There are 13 residues in the CDR3. Trimming stripped 0 bases from V and 5 bases from J, with 9 bases between. Here the CDR3 reads CSVEDRREDTQYF. The CDR3 region has the DNA TGCAGCGTTGAAGATCGGAGGGAAGATACGCAGTATTTT.

This chain joins TRBV25-1 and TRBJ2-3; D not resolved. There are 16 residues in the CDR3. Germline loops: CDR1 MGHDK, CDR2 SYGVNS. Trimming cost V 2 bases and J 1 base, with 13 bases left between them. The CDR3 DNA reads as TGTGCCAGCAGTGAACCGTACCGGACCGGCACAGATACGCAGTATTTT. This sequence encodes CASSEPYRTGTDTQYF.

V is TRBV11-3 and J is TRBJ2-1; the D is unclear. Trimming cost V 5 bases and J 5 bases, with 10 bases left between them. CDR1 and CDR2 (germline): SGHNT, YENEEA. The CDR3 runs 13 residues. In nucleotides, the CDR3 is TGTGCCAGCAGCATGGCCGGAAACAATGAGCAGTTCTTC. Translating gives CASSMAGNNEQFF.

The chain carries TRBV2 and TRBJ1-1, with D possibly TRBD1 on 6 matching bases. CDR3 size: 15 residues. Trimming left V 6 bases short and J 0 bases short, with 14 bases between. Germline CDR1 and CDR2: SNHLY and FYNNEI. The CDR3 here is CASRLRQELNTEAFF. The CDR3, as DNA: TGTGCCAGCAGACTTAGACAGGAGTTGAACACTGAAGCTTTCTTT.

The J gene is TRBJ1-5, the V gene TRBV30; perhaps TRBD1 as D (6 bases). From germline, CDR1 is GTSNPN and CDR2 SVGIG (reference sequence). This CDR3 spans 18 amino acids. The V gene lost 2 bases and the J gene lost 0 bases, with 20 bases spanning the gap. As DNA, the CDR3 is TGTGCCTGGAGTAGTGACAGGACCCGTTCTACTAGCAATCAGCCCCAGCATTTT. It codes for CAWSSDRTRSTSNQPQHF.

This chain uses TRBV2 with TRBJ1-6; no definite D call. Germline lookup yields CDR1 SNHLY and CDR2 FYNNEI. The CDR3 extends over 15 amino acids. Trimming cost V 1 base and J 8 bases, with 12 bases left between them. The CDR3: CASSEVGGRYSPLHF. DNA of the CDR3: TGTGCCAGCAGTGAAGTAGGTGGGCGCTATTCACCCCTCCACTTT.

There are a few counts of this clone. The chain combines TRBV19 with TRBJ1-2; unclear D gene. Germline values: CDR1 LNHDA, CDR2 SQIVND (reference sequence). The V and J ends lost 6 bases and 2 bases respectively, with 13 bases between them. The CDR3 runs to 14 residues. CDR3 nucleotides: TGTGCCAGTAGACGCCAGACGGCCAACTATGGCTACACCTTC. Translation: CASRRQTANYGYTF.